What follows are 26 T cell receptor beta chains derived from one specimen sequenced in a study of cytomegalovirus exposure and HLA in healthy donors. Primers included in the PCR were 60 Vbeta and 13 Jbeta primers. Sequencing used immunoSEQ multiplex PCR; TCRdb keeps in-frame clones, though not all of them. The sample records 130,000 to 150,000 clones, 80% being singletons. What was sequenced was PBMCs. These receptors originate from a male donor in good health and CMV-seronegative.

This rearrangement joins TRBV28 to TRBJ1-1; 9 bases fit TRBD1. The length of the CDR3 is 16 residues. The J segment lost 0 bases and the V segment lost 2 bases, leaving 4 bases of the junction unmatched. The V gene's germline CDR1 is MDHEN and CDR2 SYDVKM. Written as DNA, the CDR3 is TGTGCCAGCAGTTTACGGACAGGGGATTTGAACACTGAAGCTTTCTTT. Translation gives CASSLRTGDLNTEAFF. The full variable domain, its missing parts supplied by reference TRBV28 and TRBJ1-1, is DVKVTQSSRYLVKRTGEKVFLECVQDMDHENMFWYRQDPGLGLRLIYFSYDVKMKEKGDIPEGYSVSREKKERFSLILESASTNQTSMYLCASSLRTGDLNTEAFFGQGTRLTVV.

The chain carries TRBV25-1 and TRBJ2-2, with TRBD1 matching 8 bases. The germline CDR1 and CDR2 sequences are MGHDK and SYGVNS. This CDR3 comprises 14 residues. Trimming cost V 8 bases and J 2 bases; bases outside gene matches: 4. The CDR3 region has the DNA TGTGCCAGCCGAGACAGGGGTAACACCGGGGAGCTGTTTTTT. Protein: CASRDRGNTGELFF.

The chain uses TRBV10-3 and TRBJ1-1; 9 positions agree with TRBD1. The CDR3 loop spans 14 amino acids. The J segment lost 5 bases and the V segment lost 8 bases, leaving 9 bases of the junction unmatched. In germline, CDR1 is ENHRY, CDR2 SYGVKD. CDR3 amino acids: CAIGDGTGNTEAFF. In nucleotides, the CDR3 is TGTGCCATCGGGGACGGGACAGGGAATACTGAAGCTTTCTTT.

This chain connects TRBV28 to TRBJ2-7, with TRBD2 matching 7 bases. V lost 7 bases, J lost 0 bases, and 6 bases stayed unmatched. CDR1 and CDR2 from the germline V gene are MDHEN and SYDVKM. The CDR3 has 14 amino acids. CDR3 amino acids: CASNRAGTSYEQYF. Here the CDR3 DNA reads TGTGCCAGCAACAGAGCGGGGACCTCCTACGAGCAGTACTTC.

The chain employs TRBV28 and TRBJ2-1; 10 bases line up with TRBD2. CDR1 and CDR2 from the germline V gene are MDHEN and SYDVKM. The ends lost 3 bases at V and 10 bases at J; junction bases unmatched: 9. This CDR3 has 15 residues. DNA for the CDR3: TGTGCCAGCAGTTTCCTCGGGCTAGCGGGGGTAGAGCAGTTCTTC. It yields the protein CASSFLGLAGVEQFF.

In its sample, this clone was seen once. The J gene is TRBJ1-6, the V gene TRBV5-4; 10 nucleotides agree with TRBD1. Germline CDR1 reads SGHNT; CDR2 reads YYREEE (reference sequence). This CDR3 contains 15 residues. Trimming took 4 bases from V and 8 from J; bases not matched to a gene: 6. CDR3 sequence: CASSGGQGHDSPLHF. In DNA form, the CDR3 reads TGTGCCAGCAGCGGGGGACAGGGGCACGATTCACCCCTCCACTTT. The full variable domain, rest sourced from reference TRBV5-4 and TRBJ1-6, is ETGVTQSPTHLIKTRGQQVTLRCSSQSGHNTVSWYQQALGQGPQFIFQYYREEENGRGNFPPRFSGLQFPNYSSELNVNALELDDSALYLCASSGGQGHDSPLHFGNGTRLTVT.

Concerning this clone itself: A junction boundary mismatches the germline segment, possibly from a read error. Here the CDR3 reads CASRLGQVQETQYF. Here the CDR3 DNA reads TGTGCCAGCAGGTTAGGACAGGTCCAAGAGACCCAGTACTTC. The J gene is TRBJ2-5, the V gene TRBV7-2; 7 bases line up with TRBD1. CDR1 and CDR2 from the germline V gene are SGHTA and FQGNSA. CDR3 length: 14 amino acids. Based on the CDR3 plus reference TRBV7-2 and TRBJ2-5, the full variable domain is GAGVSQSPSNKVTEKGKDVELRCDPISGHTALYWYRQSLGQGLEFLIYFQGNSAPDKSGLPSDRFSAERTGGSVSTLTIQRTQQEDSAVYLCASRLGQVQETQYFGPGTRLLVL.

The chain employs TRBV5-1 and TRBJ2-5, with 12 bases fitting TRBD1. Looked up from germline, CDR1 is SGHRS and CDR2 is YFSETQ. The V gene end was trimmed by 3 bases and the J gene end by 4 bases; junction bases not matched to a gene: 10. The length of the CDR3 is 17 residues. This CDR3 is CASSSGTGGASRETQYF. CDR3 in DNA: TGCGCCAGCAGCTCAGGGACAGGGGGCGCCTCTAGAGAGACCCAGTACTTC.

The V and J genes are TRBV4-1 and TRBJ2-5; D possibly corresponds to TRBD1 (6 bases). This CDR3 is built from 17 residues. Germline V gives CDR1 MGHRA, CDR2 YSYEKL. V was pared by 2 bases and J by 5 bases, with 21 bases between. Here the CDR3 DNA reads TGCGCCAGCAGCCAAAAAGGAGCACAGGGTGTAGGGGAGACCCAGTACTTC. This sequence encodes CASSQKGAQGVGETQYF.

The genes are TRBV2 and TRBJ1-2, with D perhaps matching TRBD1 (6 bases). V was pared by 5 bases and J by 8 bases, with 15 bases between. From germline, CDR1 is SNHLY and CDR2 FYNNEI. This CDR3 comprises 13 residues. DNA for the CDR3: TGTGCCAGCAGTTTAGACAGGCTGGGGGGCTACACCTTC. Translating it yields CASSLDRLGGYTF. The full variable domain, its missing parts supplied by reference TRBV2 and TRBJ1-2, is EPEVTQTPSHQVTQMGQEVILRCVPISNHLYFYWYRQILGQKVEFLVSFYNNEISEKSEIFDDQFSVERPDGSNFTLKIRSTKLEDSAMYFCASSLDRLGGYTFGSGTRLTVV.

The chain carries TRBV30 and TRBJ2-7; 8 bases map to TRBD2. Per germline, CDR1 GTSNPN and CDR2 SVGIG (reference sequence). The CDR3 length is 17 residues. After removal of 0 bases from V and 1 base from J, the junction contained 11 bases not matched to a gene. DNA of the CDR3: TGTGCCTGGAGTGTAAAAGGCGGGGGGCTCTTATCCTACGAGCAGTACTTC. The encoded protein is CAWSVKGGGLLSYEQYF.

The chain combines TRBV11-2 with TRBJ2-6; TRBD1 aligns across 7 bases. Germline CDR1 is SGHAT and CDR2 is FQNNGV. This CDR3 is built from 18 residues. V trimming: 5 bases; J trimming: 2 bases; junction bases outside the gene matches: 12. The CDR3 loop is CASSVLRQGEAGANVLTF. Here the CDR3 DNA reads TGTGCCAGCAGCGTACTGCGACAGGGAGAAGCTGGGGCCAACGTCCTGACTTTC.

Only one count was recorded for this clone. The chain joins TRBV7-6 to TRBJ1-6; D may be TRBD1 (6 bases). Germline V gene data show CDR1 as SGHVS and CDR2 as FNYEAQ. This CDR3 has 14 residues. The ends were cut back, 5 bases at V and 7 bases at J, with 12 bases in the middle. The DNA of the CDR3 is TGTGCCAGCAGCCCTGACAGGCCGAATTCACCCCTCCACTTT. Its translation is CASSPDRPNSPLHF.

This CDR3 is CASSQYLRRGTGELFF. CDR3 coding DNA: TGTGCCAGCAGCCAATACCTACGCCGGGGCACCGGGGAGCTGTTTTTT. This rearrangement joins TRBV7-2 to TRBJ2-2, with D possibly matching TRBD2 (5 bases). Trimming stripped 5 bases from V and 4 bases from J, with 17 bases between. There are 16 residues in the CDR3. CDR1 SGHTA and CDR2 FQGNSA come from the germline V gene.

About this clone: Relative to the germline gene, one junction end is altered; a read error may explain this. V is TRBV7-2 and J is TRBJ2-7; the D gene is possibly TRBD1 (6 bases). Germline V gene data show CDR1 as SGHTA and CDR2 as FQGNSA. There are 16 residues in the CDR3. CDR3 coding DNA: TGTGCCAGCAGCGTTCGTGGCAGGGGCCCCTCCTTCGAGCAGTACTTC. Amino acids: CASSVRGRGPSFEQYF.

The V gene is TRBV2, the J gene TRBJ2-3; 10 positions match TRBD1. V was clipped by 6 bases and J by 5 bases; unmatched bases: 8. The CDR3 contains 15 residues. The germline gives CDR1 SNHLY, CDR2 FYNNEI. CDR3 sequence reads: CASRTDRGQGDTQYF. DNA for the CDR3: TGTGCCAGCAGAACTGACAGGGGGCAGGGAGATACGCAGTATTTT.

The chain uses TRBV6-5 and TRBJ1-5; a possible D gene is TRBD1 (6 bases). CDR1 is MNHEY and CDR2 is SVGAGI in the germline V gene. V lost 2 bases and J 6 bases, leaving 11 bases between the germline ends. The CDR3 runs to 14 residues. CDR3 protein: CASSYVAGAQPQHF. The CDR3 DNA follows: TGTGCCAGCAGTTACGTAGCAGGGGCTCAGCCCCAGCATTTT.

The chain couples TRBV4-3 to TRBJ1-2; possible D gene TRBD1, 5 bases. This CDR3 spans 15 amino acids. CDR1 and CDR2 (germline): LGHNA, YSLEER. Trimming cost V 3 bases and J 8 bases, with 19 bases left between them. CDR3 residues: CASSQGRGRSDGYTF. The CDR3 nucleotides are TGCGCCAGCAGCCAGGGGAGGGGCCGGTCGGACGGCTACACCTTC.

The chain has TRBV18 and TRBJ1-2; 8 nucleotides line up with TRBD1. CDR1 and CDR2 from the germline V gene are KGHSH and LQKENI. V was clipped by 6 bases and J by 3 bases; unmatched bases: 6. The CDR3 has 14 amino acids. The CDR3 DNA follows: TGTGCCAGCTCCCCCCCGGGACAGGACTATGGCTACACCTTC. Translation: CASSPPGQDYGYTF. Full variable domain (missing parts from reference TRBV18 and TRBJ1-2): NAGVMQNPRHLVRRRGQEARLRCSPMKGHSHVYWYRQLPEEGLKFMVYLQKENIIDESGMPKERFSAEFPKEGPSILRIQQVVRGDSAAYFCASSPPGQDYGYTFGSGTRLTVV.

The rearrangement uses TRBV6-1 and TRBJ1-1, with D hard to call. V was cut by 10 bases and J by 0 bases, with 9 bases left in between. Germline assignment: CDR1 MNHNS and CDR2 SASEGT. The length of the CDR3 is 12 residues. In DNA form, the CDR3 reads TGTGCCACGGAGGGTATGAACACTGAAGCTTTCTTT. It encodes CATEGMNTEAFF.

The chain is built from TRBV18 and TRBJ1-5, with D unclear. The CDR3 is 14 residues long. The V gene's germline CDR1 is KGHSH and CDR2 LQKENI. V was shortened by 2 bases and J by 0 bases, with 5 bases between the two germline ends. The CDR3 spells CASSPIFSNQPQHF. CDR3 nucleotide sequence: TGTGCCAGCTCACCAATCTTTAGCAATCAGCCCCAGCATTTT.

The rearrangement links TRBV4-2 to TRBJ2-3, with D possibly matching TRBD2 (6 bases). V lost 1 base and J 6 bases, leaving 17 bases between the germline ends. CDR1 is LGHNA, CDR2 YNFKEQ, per germline. CDR3 size: 16 residues. CDR3 residues: CASSQGSDSRGDTQYF. The CDR3 DNA sequence: TGTGCCAGCAGCCAAGGTAGTGACTCACGGGGGGATACGCAGTATTTT.

The V call is TRBV4-3, the J call TRBJ1-1; possible D gene TRBD1, 6 bases. The V gene's germline CDR1 is LGHNA and CDR2 YSLEER. V was shortened by 1 base and J by 3 bases, with 9 bases between the two germline ends. There are 14 residues in the CDR3. CDR3 amino acids: CASSQGTVYTEAFF. The CDR3 DNA sequence: TGCGCCAGCAGCCAAGGGACAGTTTACACTGAAGCTTTCTTT.

The chain couples TRBV2 to TRBJ2-1; D is uncertain. The CDR3 loop spans 11 amino acids. Deletions cut 2 bases from V and 8 bases from J, with 4 bases between. Looked up from germline, CDR1 is SNHLY and CDR2 is FYNNEI. The CDR3 protein is CASSESDEQFF. CDR3 DNA: TGTGCCAGCAGTGAATCGGATGAGCAGTTCTTC.

The chain uses TRBV30 and TRBJ1-2; D remains unclear. V dropped 7 bases and J dropped 4 bases, with 13 bases sitting between them. Germline V gene data show CDR1 as GTSNPN and CDR2 as SVGIG (reference sequence). This CDR3 comprises 12 residues. The CDR3, as DNA: TGTGCCTCTGCAGGCCTTAGCTATGGCTACACCTTC. This codes for CASAGLSYGYTF.

The chain couples TRBV18 to TRBJ1-5; TRBD1 might be the D (5 bases). Trimming took 8 bases from V and 6 from J, leaving 14 bases between them. The CDR3 consists of 13 residues. Germline values: CDR1 KGHSH, CDR2 LQKENI. This CDR3 reads CASQGAESQPQHF. CDR3 sequence (DNA): TGTGCCAGCCAAGGGGCAGAGAGTCAGCCCCAGCATTTT.